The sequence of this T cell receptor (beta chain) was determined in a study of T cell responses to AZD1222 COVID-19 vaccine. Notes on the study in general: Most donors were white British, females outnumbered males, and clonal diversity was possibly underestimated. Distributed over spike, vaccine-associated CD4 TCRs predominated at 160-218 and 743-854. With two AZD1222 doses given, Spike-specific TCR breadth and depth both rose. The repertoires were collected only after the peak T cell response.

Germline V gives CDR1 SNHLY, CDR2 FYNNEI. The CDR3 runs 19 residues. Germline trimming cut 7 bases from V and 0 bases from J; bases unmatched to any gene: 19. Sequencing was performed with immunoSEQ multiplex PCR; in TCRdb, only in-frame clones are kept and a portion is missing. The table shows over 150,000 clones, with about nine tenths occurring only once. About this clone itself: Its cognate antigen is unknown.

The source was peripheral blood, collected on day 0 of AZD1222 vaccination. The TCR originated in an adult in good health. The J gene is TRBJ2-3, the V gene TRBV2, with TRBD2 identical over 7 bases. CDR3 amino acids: CASMRASGRSISSTDTQYF. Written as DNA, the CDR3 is TGTGCCAGCATGCGTGCTAGCGGCCGAAGCATTTCTAGCACAGATACGCAGTATTTT. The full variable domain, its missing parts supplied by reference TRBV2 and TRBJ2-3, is EPEVTQTPSHQVTQMGQEVILRCVPISNHLYFYWYRQILGQKVEFLVSFYNNEISEKSEIFDDQFSVERPDGSNFTLKIRSTKLEDSAMYFCASMRASGRSISSTDTQYFGPGTRLTVL.